The clone carrying this T cell receptor beta chain was found a few times. Its antigen is not known. The table came from immunoSEQ multiplex PCR; TCRdb's copy has only in-frame clones and leaves some out. The table has about 46,000 clones, about 76% seen once. The data are from a study of T cells in localized non-small cell lung cancer. Points from the study as a whole: Adjacent lung held a median approximately 50 of the top 100 tumor clones.

The TCR comes from a man aged 40 to 75 with stage III lung adenocarcinoma. The specimen comprised peripheral blood mononuclear cells, sampled before any cancer treatment.

The CDR3 sequence is CASSSIGDHQPQHF. The CDR3 DNA reads TGTGCCAGCAGTTCTATCGGGGATCATCAGCCCCAGCATTTT. The V call is TRBV28, the J call TRBJ1-5; no clear D gene. CDR1 and CDR2 from the germline V gene are MDHEN and SYDVKM. The CDR3 has 14 amino acids. Trimming left V 4 bases short and J 5 bases short, with 12 bases between.